This TCR beta chain was captured by sequencing in a study of T cells in Graves' hyperthyroidism and ophthalmopathy. Study-wide background: Peripheral blood was taken when the disease was first diagnosed, before any treatment began.

This CDR3 is 17 amino acids long. The germline gives CDR1 WSHSY, CDR2 SAAADI. V dropped 2 bases and J dropped 2; count of bases not matched to a gene: 11. This clonotype has at least ten counts. RNA transcripts yielded amplified TCR beta CDR3 regions. The HTBI primer set was used in a first-round RT-PCR of the TCR CDR3. Each CDR3 protein gets one entry after TCRdb re-called the multiplex PCR reads with MiXCR. The sample carries approximately 600,000 distinct CDR3 sequences, 14% to 15% recorded once. The source material was blood. V gene TRBV10-2 combines with J gene TRBJ1-1, with TRBD1 matching 7 bases. The clonotype originates from a middle-aged woman with Graves' ophthalmopathy. The CDR3 nucleotides are TGCGCCAGCAGTGAGGCACTAGGGACAGCCCTTAACACTGAAGCTTTCTTT. Translating gives CASSEALGTALNTEAFF.